This TCR beta chain emerged from a study of Ad26.COV2.S vaccination and SARS-CoV-2 variants. Study-wide context: Among those in the COV1001 Ad26.COV2.S trial arm was the donor.

The treatment was: around 19 received Ad26.COV2.S at low or high dose, single or two shots; 5 received placebo; per-sample allocation not given. Samples analyzed were those drawn on day 63 after the first vaccine or placebo injection. Comment on this clone: No antigen is known for it.

Study-wide findings and caveats: Participants in the vaccine arm had higher spike-specific TCR breadth; placebo recipients had lower.

Assay: immunoSEQ multiplex PCR; the TCRdb copy retains only in-frame clones and omits some. The table includes about 420,000 clones, around 89% detected once. J lost 3 bases, V lost 3 bases, and 2 bases had no gene match. Germline V lookup: CDR1 SQVTM, CDR2 ANQGSEA. CDR3 length: 13 residues. The clonotype comes from a person aged 18 to 65 who received the Ad26.COV2.S COVID-19 vaccine or a placebo. The sequenced sample was peripheral blood, obtained in a trial of Ad26.COV2.S vaccine versus placebo. V is TRBV29-1 and J is TRBJ1-1; 9 nucleotides align to TRBD1. The CDR3 DNA sequence: TGCAGCGTTGAGACAGGGGGTGACACTGAAGCTTTCTTT. This sequence encodes CSVETGGDTEAFF.